The present T cell receptor (beta chain) was sequenced within a study of blood T cells in healthy people across ages. In germline, CDR1 is SGHTA, CDR2 FQGNSA. The CDR3 runs 15 residues. V gave up 0 bases and J gave up 2 bases; unmatched junction bases: 2. This clonotype has only a few counts. Sample-barcoded 5' priming and a J-beta primer mix drove a second PCR of roughly 6 to 12 cycles. In TCRdb, the 5' RACE reads were re-called with MiXCR into one record per CDR3 protein. The data hold about 580,000 distinct CDR3 sequences, with 40% to 55% observed a single time. The TCR was taken from an elderly man in good health. The V gene is TRBV7-2, the J gene TRBJ2-7; 9 bases agree with TRBD2. The sequencing input was blood. CDR3 nucleotides: TGTGCCAGCAGCTTAGCTAGCGGGAGCACCTACGAGCAGTACTTC. Its protein is CASSLASGSTYEQYF. The full variable domain, in which reference TRBV7-2 and TRBJ2-7 provide the parts outside the CDR3, is GAGVSQSPSNKVTEKGKDVELRCDPISGHTALYWYRQSLGQGLEFLIYFQGNSAPDKSGLPSDRFSAERTGGSVSTLTIQRTQQEDSAVYLCASSLASGSTYEQYFGPGTRLTVT.